What follows are 7 T cell receptor beta chains derived from one specimen sequenced in a study of T cells in Graves' hyperthyroidism and ophthalmopathy (dated by TCRdb to between 2018 and 2021). The library was made by multiplex PCR. These reads were obtained on an Illumina HiSeq 2000. The TCR beta CDR3 regions were amplified from the RNA transcripts. The TCR CDR3 was subjected to a first round of RT-PCR using the HTBI primer set and the Qiagen OneStep RT-PCR kit. The raw public reads went through TCRdb reprocessing: fastp at Q25, MiXCR clone calling, in-frame beta chains kept. Every distinct CDR3 protein forms one entry, paired with its most common genes and DNA. This sample gives 380,000 or so distinct CDR3 sequences in total; about 13% of them show up just once. The ten most abundant clones make up around 20% of the sample. Source material: blood. The receptors shown here come from a man aged 25-45 years with Graves' hyperthyroidism that later progressed to Graves' ophthalmopathy.

This clonotype has just a few counts. This clone may be a read error of a much larger clone one base away. The CDR3 DNA sequence: TGTGCCAGCAGTTTAGACAGGACCACCGGGGAGCTGTTTTTT. It encodes CASSLDRTTGELFF. The chain links TRBV27 to TRBJ2-2; tentative D call: TRBD1 (6 bases). The ends were cut back, 2 bases at V and 4 bases at J, with 8 bases in the middle. Germline CDR1 and CDR2: MNHEY and SMNVEV (reference sequence). The CDR3 runs to 14 residues.

The V gene is TRBV27, the J gene TRBJ2-5, with TRBD2 identical over 9 bases. The junction had 10 bases not matched to a gene; V was cut back by 6 bases and J by 5 bases. This CDR3 contains 15 residues. CDR1 and CDR2 from the germline V gene are MNHEY and SMNVEV (reference sequence). The CDR3 spells CASRSSGGSRETQYF. The CDR3 region has the DNA TGTGCCAGCAGGTCCAGCGGGGGGTCCCGTGAGACCCAGTACTTC.

There are many counts of this clonotype. The chain has TRBV29-1 and TRBJ1-1, with unresolved D. CDR1 and CDR2 from the germline V gene are SQVTM and ANQGSEA. The CDR3 loop spans 11 amino acids. Trimming removed 7 bases at V and 0 bases at J, with 6 bases between. CDR3 nucleotides: TGCAGCGCGTCAATGAACACTGAAGCTTTCTTT. This codes for CSASMNTEAFF.

This clonotype has ten or more counts. V gene TRBV27 combines with J gene TRBJ2-7; 9 bases agree with TRBD1. Germline trimming cut 6 bases from V and 4 bases from J; bases unmatched to any gene: 7. The CDR3 length is 14 residues. Per the germline V gene, CDR1 is MNHEY and CDR2 is SMNVEV (reference sequence). In nucleotides, the CDR3 is TGTGCCAGCAGCGCCGGGACAGGGAGGTACGAGCAGTACTTC. This translates into CASSAGTGRYEQYF.

This clonotype has just a few counts. The gene calls are TRBV5-5 and TRBJ2-6, with a weak D call TRBD1 (6 bases). This CDR3 spans 17 amino acids. Germline V gene sequence: CDR1 SGHKS, CDR2 YYEKEE (reference sequence). The ends were cut back, 5 bases at V and 4 bases at J, with 19 bases in the middle. This CDR3 reads CASREGTISRGANVLTF. The CDR3 DNA follows: TGTGCCAGCAGGGAAGGGACAATATCACGGGGGGCCAACGTCCTGACTTTC.

This clonotype was detected many times. The rearrangement joins TRBV27 to TRBJ2-7; weak D call: TRBD1 (6 bases). Germline CDR1 reads MNHEY; CDR2 reads SMNVEV (reference sequence). The V end lost 6 bases, the J end lost 3 bases, and 15 bases lay between the germline ends. The CDR3 extends over 14 amino acids. CDR3 region: CASSPREQGYEQYF. Here the CDR3 DNA reads TGTGCCAGCAGCCCTAGGGAACAGGGCTACGAGCAGTACTTC.

This clonotype was observed a few times. It may be a read error: a sequence one base away is much more abundant. The J gene is TRBJ2-1, the V gene TRBV27; 9 bases agree with TRBD1. The length of the CDR3 is 13 residues. The germline CDR1 and CDR2 sequences are MNHEY and SMNVEV (reference sequence). V lost 6 bases to trimming and J lost 7 bases; unmatched junction nucleotides: 4. The DNA of the CDR3 is TGTGCCAGCAGCCACGGGACAGGGAATGAGCAGTTCTTC. As protein: CASSHGTGNEQFF.